This TCR beta chain was profiled in a study of CD8 T cell repertoires and HIV-1 epitope variants. For the study at large: Separate wells received one of Twenty-five Gag or Nef variant peptides. Control wells had CMV/EBV/flu peptides, negative Ebola AY9, or no peptide.

The V and J ends lost 8 bases and 8 bases respectively, with 19 bases between them. Per germline, CDR1 MDHEN and CDR2 SYDVKM. The CDR3 contains 14 residues. Here immunoSEQ multiplex PCR was the method, and the copy in TCRdb shows in-frame clones only, minus some. The sample shows 95,000 or so clones, around 75% of them seen only once. The receptor comes from a male donor with HIV. The chain has TRBV28 and TRBJ2-1, with D perhaps TRBD2 (5 bases). The sample taken for sequencing was uncultured baseline CD8+ T cells from peripheral blood mononuclear cells (PBMCs). CDR3 in DNA: TGTGCCAGCGAACGGACTCCCTTATACGATGAGCAGTTCTTC. As protein: CASERTPLYDEQFF.